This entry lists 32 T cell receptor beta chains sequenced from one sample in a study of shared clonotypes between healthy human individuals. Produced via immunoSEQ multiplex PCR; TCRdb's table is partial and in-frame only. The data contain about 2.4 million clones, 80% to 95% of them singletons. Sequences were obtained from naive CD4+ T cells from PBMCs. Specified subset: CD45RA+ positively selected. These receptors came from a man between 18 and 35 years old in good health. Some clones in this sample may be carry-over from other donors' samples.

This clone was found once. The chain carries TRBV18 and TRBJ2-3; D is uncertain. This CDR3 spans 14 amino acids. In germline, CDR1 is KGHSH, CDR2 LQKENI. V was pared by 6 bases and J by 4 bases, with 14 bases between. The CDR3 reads CASSPRAPPDTQYF. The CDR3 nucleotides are TGTGCCAGCTCCCCCCGGGCCCCGCCAGATACGCAGTATTTT.

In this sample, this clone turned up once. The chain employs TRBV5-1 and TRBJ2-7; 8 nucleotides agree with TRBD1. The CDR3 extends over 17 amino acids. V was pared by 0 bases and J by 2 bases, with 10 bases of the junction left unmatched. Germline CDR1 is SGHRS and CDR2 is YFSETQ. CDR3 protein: CASSLAFGQGTTYEQYF. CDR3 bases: TGCGCCAGCAGCTTGGCCTTTGGACAGGGAACCACCTACGAGCAGTACTTC.

CDR3 in amino acids: CASRLPGGGETQYF. The CDR3 bases are TGTGCCAGCAGACTCCCCGGGGGCGGCGAGACCCAGTACTTC. The chain carries TRBV27 and TRBJ2-5; D tentatively fits TRBD1 or TRBD2 (6 bases each). The ends were cut back, 6 bases at V and 5 bases at J, with 16 bases in the middle. There are 14 residues in the CDR3. CDR1 and CDR2 from the germline V gene are MNHEY and SMNVEV (reference sequence).

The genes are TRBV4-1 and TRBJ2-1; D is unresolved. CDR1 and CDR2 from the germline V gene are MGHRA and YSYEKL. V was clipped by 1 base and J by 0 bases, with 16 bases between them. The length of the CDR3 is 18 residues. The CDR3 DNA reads TGCGCCAGCAGCCAAGGACCTTCGGCTAGTAGCTCCTACAATGAGCAGTTCTTC. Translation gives CASSQGPSASSSYNEQFF.

The CDR3 DNA sequence: TGTGCCACCAGCAGAGGTGAGCGACCCCCAGCAGATACGCAGTATTTT. Translation gives CATSRGERPPADTQYF. The genes are TRBV15 and TRBJ2-3; D is unresolved. The V and J ends lost 1 base and 4 bases respectively, with 15 bases between them. Germline CDR1 and CDR2: LNHNV and YYDKDF (reference sequence). The CDR3 sequence is 16 residues long.

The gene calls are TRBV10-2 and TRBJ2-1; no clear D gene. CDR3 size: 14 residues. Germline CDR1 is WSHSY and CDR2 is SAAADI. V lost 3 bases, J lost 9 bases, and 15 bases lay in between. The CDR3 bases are TGCGCCAGCAGTGACCGACTGATTGGAATTGAGCAGTTCTTC. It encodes CASSDRLIGIEQFF.

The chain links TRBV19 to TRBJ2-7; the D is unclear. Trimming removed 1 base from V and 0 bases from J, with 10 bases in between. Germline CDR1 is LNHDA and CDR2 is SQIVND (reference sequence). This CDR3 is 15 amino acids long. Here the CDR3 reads CASSIGVLFSYEQYF. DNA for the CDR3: TGTGCCAGTAGTATAGGGGTGCTCTTCTCCTACGAGCAGTACTTC.

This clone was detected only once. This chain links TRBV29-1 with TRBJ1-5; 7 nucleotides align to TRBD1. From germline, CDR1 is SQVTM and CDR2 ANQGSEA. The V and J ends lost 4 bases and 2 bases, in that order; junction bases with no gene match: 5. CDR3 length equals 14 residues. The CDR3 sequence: CSVGEGAGNQPQHF. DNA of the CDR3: TGCAGCGTTGGGGAGGGGGCTGGCAATCAGCCCCAGCATTTT.

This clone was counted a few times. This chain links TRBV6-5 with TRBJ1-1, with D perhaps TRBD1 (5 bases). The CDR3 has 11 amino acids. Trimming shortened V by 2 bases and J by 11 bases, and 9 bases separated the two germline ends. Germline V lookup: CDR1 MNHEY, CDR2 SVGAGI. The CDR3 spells CASSYQGYAFF. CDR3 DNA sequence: TGTGCCAGCAGTTACCAGGGTTATGCTTTCTTT.

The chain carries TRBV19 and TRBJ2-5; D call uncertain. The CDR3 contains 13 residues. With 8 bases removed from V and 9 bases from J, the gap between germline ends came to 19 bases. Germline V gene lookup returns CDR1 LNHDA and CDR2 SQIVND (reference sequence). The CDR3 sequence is CASSKDRRAPQYF. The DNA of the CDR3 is TGTGCCAGTTCAAAAGACCGCCGGGCCCCCCAGTACTTC.

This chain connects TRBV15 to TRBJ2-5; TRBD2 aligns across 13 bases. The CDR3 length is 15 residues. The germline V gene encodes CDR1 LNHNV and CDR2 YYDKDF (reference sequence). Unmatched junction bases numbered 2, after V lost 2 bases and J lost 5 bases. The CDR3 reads CATSRPTSGRETQYF. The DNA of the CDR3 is TGTGCCACCAGCAGACCGACTAGCGGGAGGGAGACCCAGTACTTC.

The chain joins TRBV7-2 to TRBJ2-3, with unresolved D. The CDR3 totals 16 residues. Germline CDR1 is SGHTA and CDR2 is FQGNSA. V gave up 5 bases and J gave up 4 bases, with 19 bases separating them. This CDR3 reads CASSPLPLVTADTQYF. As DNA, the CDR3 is TGTGCCAGCAGCCCCCTACCGTTAGTAACGGCAGATACGCAGTATTTT.

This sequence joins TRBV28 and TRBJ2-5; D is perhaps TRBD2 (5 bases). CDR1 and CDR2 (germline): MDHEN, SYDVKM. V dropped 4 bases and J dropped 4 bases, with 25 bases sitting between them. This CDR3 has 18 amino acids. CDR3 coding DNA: TGTGCCAGCAGTTACCCCCCGTGGGTGAGGAGCGGCCTAGAGACCCAGTACTTC. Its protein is CASSYPPWVRSGLETQYF.

For the CDR3, the DNA is TGTGCCAGCAGTTCGCCAGGGGGCGCGGACTATGGCTACACCTTC. It translates to CASSSPGGADYGYTF. V and J are TRBV6-5 and TRBJ1-2, with 8 positions matching TRBD1. CDR3 length: 15 residues. Germline trimming cut 4 bases from V and 3 bases from J; bases unmatched to any gene: 7. Germline V gene sequence: CDR1 MNHEY, CDR2 SVGAGI.

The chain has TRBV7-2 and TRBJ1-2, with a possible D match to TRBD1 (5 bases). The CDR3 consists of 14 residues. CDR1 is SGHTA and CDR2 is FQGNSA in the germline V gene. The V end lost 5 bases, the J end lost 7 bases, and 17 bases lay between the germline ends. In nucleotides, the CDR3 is TGTGCCAGCAGCCCCCGGGGGTATGATGGTGGCTACACCTTC. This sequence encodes CASSPRGYDGGYTF. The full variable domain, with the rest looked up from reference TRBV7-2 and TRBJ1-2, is GAGVSQSPSNKVTEKGKDVELRCDPISGHTALYWYRQSLGQGLEFLIYFQGNSAPDKSGLPSDRFSAERTGGSVSTLTIQRTQQEDSAVYLCASSPRGYDGGYTFGSGTRLTVV.

The CDR3 loop is CASRTGWDTDTQYF. CDR3 bases: TGTGCCAGCAGGACAGGGTGGGACACAGATACGCAGTATTTT. The chain combines TRBV6-6 with TRBJ2-3; the match to TRBD1 covers 7 bases. Trimming cost V 6 bases and J 2 bases; bases outside gene matches: 5. Germline loops: CDR1 MNHNY, CDR2 SVGAGI (reference sequence). This CDR3 is built from 14 residues.

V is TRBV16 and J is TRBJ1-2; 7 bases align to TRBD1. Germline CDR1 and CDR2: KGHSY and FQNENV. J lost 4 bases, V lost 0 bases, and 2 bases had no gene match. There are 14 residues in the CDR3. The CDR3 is CASSQSAGGYGYTF. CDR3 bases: TGTGCCAGCAGCCAATCGGCAGGGGGCTATGGCTACACCTTC.

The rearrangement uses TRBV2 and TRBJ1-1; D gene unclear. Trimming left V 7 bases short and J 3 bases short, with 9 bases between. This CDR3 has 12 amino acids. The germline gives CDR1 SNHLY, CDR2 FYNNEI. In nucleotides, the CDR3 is TGTGCCAGCAAGGGCGAAGACACTGAAGCTTTCTTT. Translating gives CASKGEDTEAFF.

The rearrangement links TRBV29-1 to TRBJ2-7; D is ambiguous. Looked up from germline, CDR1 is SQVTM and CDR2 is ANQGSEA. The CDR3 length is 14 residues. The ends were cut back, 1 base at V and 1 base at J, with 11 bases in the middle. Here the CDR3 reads CSVEGVSGSYEQYF. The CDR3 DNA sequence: TGCAGCGTTGAAGGGGTCTCCGGGTCCTACGAGCAGTACTTC.

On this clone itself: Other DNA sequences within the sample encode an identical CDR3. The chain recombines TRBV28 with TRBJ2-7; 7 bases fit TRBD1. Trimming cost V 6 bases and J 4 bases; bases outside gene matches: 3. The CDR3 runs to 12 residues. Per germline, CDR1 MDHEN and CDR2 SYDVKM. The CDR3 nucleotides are TGTGCCAGCAGGGGACAGACTTACGAGCAGTACTTC. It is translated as CASRGQTYEQYF.

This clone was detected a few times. This chain's CDR3 is CAISEGYRDYQPQHF. CDR3 sequence (DNA): TGTGCCATCAGTGAGGGGTACAGGGATTATCAGCCCCAGCATTTT. V is TRBV10-3 and J is TRBJ1-5; D might be TRBD1 (6 bases). The CDR3 is 15 residues long. Per germline, CDR1 ENHRY and CDR2 SYGVKD. V shed 2 bases and J shed 5 bases, with 13 bases lying between them.

The CDR3 DNA is TGTGCCAGCTCACCAAGCTGGGGGCGCCCCTACGAGCAGTACTTC. Residues: CASSPSWGRPYEQYF. J is TRBJ2-7 and V is TRBV18; D is possibly TRBD1 (6 bases). This CDR3 has 15 amino acids. V shed 2 bases and J shed 2 bases, with 13 bases lying between them. Germline-derived CDR1 and CDR2 are KGHSH and LQKENI. Using reference TRBV18 and TRBJ2-7 for the parts outside the CDR3, the full variable domain is NAGVMQNPRHLVRRRGQEARLRCSPMKGHSHVYWYRQLPEEGLKFMVYLQKENIIDESGMPKERFSAEFPKEGPSILRIQQVVRGDSAAYFCASSPSWGRPYEQYFGPGTRLTVT.

CDR3 nucleotide sequence: TGTGCCAGCTCACCCGAAACCGGGGCGGTTAATGAAAAACTGTTTTTT. Its protein product is CASSPETGAVNEKLFF. V and J are TRBV18 and TRBJ1-4, with a possible D match to TRBD1 (5 bases). This CDR3 contains 16 residues. V lost 3 bases to trimming and J lost 4 bases, with 15 bases between them. Germline values: CDR1 KGHSH, CDR2 LQKENI.

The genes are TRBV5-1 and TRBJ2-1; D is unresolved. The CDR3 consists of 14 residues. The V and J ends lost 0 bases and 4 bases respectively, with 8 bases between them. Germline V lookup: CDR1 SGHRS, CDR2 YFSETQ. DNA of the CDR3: TGCGCCAGCAGCTTGGTGGCTAGATACAATGAGCAGTTCTTC. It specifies CASSLVARYNEQFF.

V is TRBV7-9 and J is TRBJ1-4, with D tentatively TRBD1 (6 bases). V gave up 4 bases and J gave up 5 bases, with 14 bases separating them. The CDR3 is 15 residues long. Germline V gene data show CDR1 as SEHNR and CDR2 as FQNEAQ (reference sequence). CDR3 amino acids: CASSSRTVMNEKLFF. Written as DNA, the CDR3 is TGTGCCAGCAGCTCCCGGACAGTGATGAATGAAAAACTGTTTTTT.

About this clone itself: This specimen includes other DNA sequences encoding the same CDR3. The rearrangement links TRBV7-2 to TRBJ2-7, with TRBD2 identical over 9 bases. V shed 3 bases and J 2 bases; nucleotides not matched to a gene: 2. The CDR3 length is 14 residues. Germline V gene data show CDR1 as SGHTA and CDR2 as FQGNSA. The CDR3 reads CASSLAGGPYEQYF. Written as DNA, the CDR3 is TGTGCCAGCAGCTTGGCGGGAGGGCCCTACGAGCAGTACTTC.

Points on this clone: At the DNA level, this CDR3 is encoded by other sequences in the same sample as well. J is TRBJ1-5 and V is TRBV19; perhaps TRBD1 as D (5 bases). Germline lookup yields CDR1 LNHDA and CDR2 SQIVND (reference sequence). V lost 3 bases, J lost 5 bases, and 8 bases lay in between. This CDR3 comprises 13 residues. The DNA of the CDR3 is TGTGCCAGTAGTATCGGGGCACATCAGCCCCAGCATTTT. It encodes CASSIGAHQPQHF.

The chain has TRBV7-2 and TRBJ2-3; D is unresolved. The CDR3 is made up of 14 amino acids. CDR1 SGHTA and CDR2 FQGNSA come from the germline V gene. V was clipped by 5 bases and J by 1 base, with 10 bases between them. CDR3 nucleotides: TGTGCCAGCAGCCGGCCAGGCGGCACAGATACGCAGTATTTT. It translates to CASSRPGGTDTQYF.

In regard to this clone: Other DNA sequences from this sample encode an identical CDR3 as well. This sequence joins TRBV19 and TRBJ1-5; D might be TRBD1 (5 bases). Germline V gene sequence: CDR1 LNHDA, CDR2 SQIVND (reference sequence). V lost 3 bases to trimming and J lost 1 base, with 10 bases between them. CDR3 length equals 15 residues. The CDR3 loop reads CASSITGLSNQPQHF. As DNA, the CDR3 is TGTGCCAGTAGTATTACAGGTTTGAGCAATCAGCCCCAGCATTTT.

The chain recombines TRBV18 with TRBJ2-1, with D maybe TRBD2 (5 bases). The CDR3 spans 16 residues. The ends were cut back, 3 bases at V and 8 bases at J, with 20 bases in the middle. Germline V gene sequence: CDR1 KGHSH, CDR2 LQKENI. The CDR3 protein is CASSPNMVGGEDEQFF. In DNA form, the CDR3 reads TGTGCCAGCTCACCCAACATGGTAGGAGGCGAGGATGAGCAGTTCTTC.

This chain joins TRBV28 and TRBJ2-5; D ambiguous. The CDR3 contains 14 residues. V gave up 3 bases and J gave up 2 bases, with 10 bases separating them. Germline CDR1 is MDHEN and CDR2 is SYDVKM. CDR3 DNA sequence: TGTGCCAGCAGTTTCAACTCCCTACAAGAGACCCAGTACTTC. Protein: CASSFNSLQETQYF.

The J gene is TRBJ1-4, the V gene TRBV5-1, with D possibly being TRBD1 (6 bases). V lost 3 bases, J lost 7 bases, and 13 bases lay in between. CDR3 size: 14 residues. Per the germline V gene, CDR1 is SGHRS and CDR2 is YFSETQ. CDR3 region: CASSSRDISEKLFF. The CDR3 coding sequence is TGCGCCAGCAGCTCCCGGGACATAAGTGAAAAACTGTTTTTT.